This T cell receptor beta chain was sequenced in a study of blood T cell repertoires in COVID-19. Background on the study: Researchers got acute and convalescent COVID-19 samples from the United States, Italy and Spain. Nucleic acid was either cDNA or gDNA, and it came from T cells, B-cell-depleted T cells, or PBMCs.

Original methodology: By means of reference gene primer amplification, nucleated cell counts were estimated. Libraries were prepared by immunoSEQ multiplex PCR; TCRdb keeps only in-frame clonotypes and omits some of them. V, J and clone size were drawn from that table, and D and trimming were deduced from the DNA. The sample consists of 90,000 to 140,000 clones, roughly 76% of them appearing once. This clone occurred a few times. Losses at the gene ends were 4 bases for V and 3 bases for J; bases not matched to a gene: 4. Looked up from germline, CDR1 is SNHLY and CDR2 is FYNNEI. This CDR3 region has 14 residues.

The sample was peripheral blood. The sequence derives from a woman in her 70s with acute or convalescent COVID-19. This sequence joins TRBV2 and TRBJ1-1; 8 bases line up with TRBD1. CDR3 coding DNA: TGTGCCAGCAGTGGACAGGGGCGCGACACTGAAGCTTTCTTT. As protein: CASSGQGRDTEAFF.